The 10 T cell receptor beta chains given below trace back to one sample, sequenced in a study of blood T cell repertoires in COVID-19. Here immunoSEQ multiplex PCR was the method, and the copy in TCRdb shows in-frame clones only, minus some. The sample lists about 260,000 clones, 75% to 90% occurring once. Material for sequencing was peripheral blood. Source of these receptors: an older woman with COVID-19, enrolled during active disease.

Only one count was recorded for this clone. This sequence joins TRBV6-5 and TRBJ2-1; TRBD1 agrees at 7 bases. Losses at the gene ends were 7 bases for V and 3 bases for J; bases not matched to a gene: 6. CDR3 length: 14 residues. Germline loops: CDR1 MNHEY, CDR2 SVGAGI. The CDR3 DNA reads TGTGCCAGCACGCTGGGACAGCGCTACAATGAGCAGTTCTTC. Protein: CASTLGQRYNEQFF.

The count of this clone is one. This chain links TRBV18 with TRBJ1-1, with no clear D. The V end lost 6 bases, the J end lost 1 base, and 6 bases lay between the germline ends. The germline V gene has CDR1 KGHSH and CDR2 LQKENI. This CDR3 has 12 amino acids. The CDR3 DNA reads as TGTGCCAGCTCGACGGGGAACACTGAAGCTTTCTTT. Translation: CASSTGNTEAFF.

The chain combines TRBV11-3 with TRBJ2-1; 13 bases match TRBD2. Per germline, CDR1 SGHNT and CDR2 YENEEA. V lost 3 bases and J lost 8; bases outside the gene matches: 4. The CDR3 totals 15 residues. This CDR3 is CASSLGLAGPDEQFF. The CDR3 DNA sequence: TGTGCCAGCAGCTTGGGACTAGCGGGGCCGGATGAGCAGTTCTTC.

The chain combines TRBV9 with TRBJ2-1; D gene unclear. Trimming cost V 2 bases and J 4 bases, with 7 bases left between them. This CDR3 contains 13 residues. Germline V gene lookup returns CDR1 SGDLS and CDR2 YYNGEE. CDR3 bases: TGTGCCAGCAGCGTGGCTCAGTACAATGAGCAGTTCTTC. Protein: CASSVAQYNEQFF.

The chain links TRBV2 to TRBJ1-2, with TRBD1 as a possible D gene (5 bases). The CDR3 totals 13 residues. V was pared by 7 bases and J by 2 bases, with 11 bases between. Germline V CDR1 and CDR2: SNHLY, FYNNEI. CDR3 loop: CASNRRGNYGYTF. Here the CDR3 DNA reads TGTGCCAGCAACCGCCGGGGGAACTATGGCTACACCTTC.

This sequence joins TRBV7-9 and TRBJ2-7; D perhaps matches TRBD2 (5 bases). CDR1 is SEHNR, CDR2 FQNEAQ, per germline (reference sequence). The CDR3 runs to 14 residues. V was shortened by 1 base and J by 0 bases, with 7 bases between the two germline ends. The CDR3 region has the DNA TGTGCCAGCAGCTTAGAAGAGGGCTCCTACGAGCAGTACTTC. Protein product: CASSLEEGSYEQYF.

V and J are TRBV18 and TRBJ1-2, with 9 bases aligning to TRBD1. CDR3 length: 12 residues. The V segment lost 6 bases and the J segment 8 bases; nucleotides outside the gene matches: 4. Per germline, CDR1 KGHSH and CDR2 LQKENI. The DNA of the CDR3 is TGTGCCAGCTCCCGACAGGGGGACGGCTACACCTTC. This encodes CASSRQGDGYTF.

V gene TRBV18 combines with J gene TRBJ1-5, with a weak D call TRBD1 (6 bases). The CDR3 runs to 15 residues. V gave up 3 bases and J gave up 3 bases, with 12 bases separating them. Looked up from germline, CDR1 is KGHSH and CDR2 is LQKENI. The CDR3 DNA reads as TGTGCCAGCTCACCGGGAGACAGGAACAATCAGCCCCAGCATTTT. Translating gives CASSPGDRNNQPQHF. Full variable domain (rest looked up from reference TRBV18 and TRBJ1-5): NAGVMQNPRHLVRRRGQEARLRCSPMKGHSHVYWYRQLPEEGLKFMVYLQKENIIDESGMPKERFSAEFPKEGPSILRIQQVVRGDSAAYFCASSPGDRNNQPQHFGDGTRLSIL.

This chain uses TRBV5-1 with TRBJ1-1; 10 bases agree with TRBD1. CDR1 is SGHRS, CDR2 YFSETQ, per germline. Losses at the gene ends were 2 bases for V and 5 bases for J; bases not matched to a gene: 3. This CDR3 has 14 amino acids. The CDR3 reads CASSFGQGVTEAFF. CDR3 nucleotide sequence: TGCGCCAGCAGCTTTGGACAGGGGGTAACTGAAGCTTTCTTT.

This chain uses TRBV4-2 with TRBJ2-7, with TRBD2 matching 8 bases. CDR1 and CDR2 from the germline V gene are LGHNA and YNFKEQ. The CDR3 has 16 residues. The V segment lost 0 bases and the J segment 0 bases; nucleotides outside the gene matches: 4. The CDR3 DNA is TGTGCCAGCAGCCAAGATTTGGGGACTAGCTCCTACGAGCAGTACTTC. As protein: CASSQDLGTSSYEQYF.